The clone carrying this T cell receptor beta chain was detected only a few times. Its target is unknown. The time point here: sample taken at primary tumor resection. The donor population consisted of over 55 patients with untreated, early-stage non-small cell lung cancer. This sample is drawn from a study of spatial heterogeneity in lung cancer. Notes on the study in general: How many expanded intratumoral alpha and beta TCRs were present tracked the tumor mutation count, which was a count of nonsynonymous mutations. Of the expanded TCRs, ubiquitous and regional counts tracked the counts of ubiquitous and regional nonsynonymous mutations, respectively.

Trimming cost V 5 bases and J 3 bases; bases outside gene matches: 4. The CDR3 totals 14 residues. CDR1 is MNHNY, CDR2 SVGAGI, per germline (reference sequence). A unique molecular identifier was carried by every single TCR cDNA molecule. TCRdb fed the 5' RACE reads into MiXCR, producing one record per CDR3 protein. Of about 6,900 distinct CDR3 sequences in the sample, around 11% were seen once. The V and J genes are TRBV6-6 and TRBJ2-3; TRBD1 aligns across 8 bases. Sequencing was performed on lung tumor tissue, taken at surgery. This clonotype was obtained from a male donor with early-stage non-small cell lung cancer. In DNA form, the CDR3 reads TGTGCCAGCAGTAACCAGGGGGCAACAGATACGCAGTATTTT. It specifies CASSNQGATDTQYF.